These 7 T cell receptor beta chains came from one sample sequenced in a study of blood T cell repertoires in COVID-19. Repertoires were generated with immunoSEQ multiplex PCR, while TCRdb's copy carries only in-frame clones and drops some. The sample records a few hundred thousand clones, 85% being singletons. Sequencing input: peripheral blood. The source is a human donor in a cohort sampled during active COVID-19.

In this sample, this clone turned up once. The rearrangement joins TRBV27 to TRBJ1-2, with TRBD1 as a possible D gene (5 bases). The CDR3 covers 14 residues. CDR1 is MNHEY, CDR2 SMNVEV, per germline (reference sequence). Trimming pared 3 bases from V and 2 bases from J, leaving 10 bases between. CDR3 loop: CASSFGRVNYGYTF. The CDR3 bases are TGTGCCAGCAGTTTCGGCAGGGTGAACTATGGCTACACCTTC.

The rearrangement links TRBV2 to TRBJ1-5; maybe TRBD1 (6 bases). Germline V gene lookup returns CDR1 SNHLY and CDR2 FYNNEI. The CDR3 has 15 amino acids. V lost 4 bases and J 2 bases, leaving 12 bases between the germline ends. CDR3 loop: CASSAQGRGNQPQHF. The CDR3 coding sequence is TGTGCCAGCAGTGCCCAGGGGAGGGGCAATCAGCCCCAGCATTTT.

The CDR3 loop reads CASSPEGSVETQYF. Here the CDR3 DNA reads TGTGCCAGCTCACCGGAGGGTAGCGTGGAGACCCAGTACTTC. This chain joins TRBV18 and TRBJ2-5; perhaps TRBD2 as D (6 bases). With 3 bases removed from V and 5 bases from J, the gap between germline ends came to 13 bases. Germline CDR1 KGHSH, CDR2 LQKENI. CDR3 length equals 14 residues.

The rearrangement links TRBV2 to TRBJ2-7; 11 bases are a match to TRBD2. The J segment lost 4 bases and the V segment lost 6 bases, leaving 8 bases of the junction unmatched. The CDR3 is 15 amino acids. Looked up from germline, CDR1 is SNHLY and CDR2 is FYNNEI. CDR3 bases: TGTGCCAGCAGGACGATAGCGGGGGGGTTTTACGAGCAGTACTTC. This sequence encodes CASRTIAGGFYEQYF.

The chain recombines TRBV9 with TRBJ2-7; D not resolved. Germline lookup yields CDR1 SGDLS and CDR2 YYNGEE. V was clipped by 4 bases and J by 1 base, with 9 bases between them. This CDR3 has 13 amino acids. CDR3 DNA: TGTGCCAGCAGCTATAGTGAGTCCTACGAGCAGTACTTC. It codes for CASSYSESYEQYF.

The chain has TRBV12-3 or TRBV12-4 and TRBJ1-6; D gene uncertain. The V gene lost 8 bases and the J gene lost 10 bases, with 15 bases spanning the gap. This CDR3 has 13 residues. The CDR3 loop reads CASLLGVGSPLHF. The CDR3, as DNA: TGTGCCAGCCTTCTCGGGGTTGGATCACCCCTCCACTTT.

The V and J genes are TRBV6-5 and TRBJ1-4, with D maybe TRBD1 (5 bases). Germline-derived CDR1 and CDR2 are MNHEY and SVGAGI. CDR3 length: 13 residues. Trimming left V 7 bases short and J 12 bases short, with 18 bases between. The CDR3 DNA reads TGTGCCAGCACCCCAAGAATAGGGGTTGAACTGTTTTTT. It translates to CASTPRIGVELFF.